The T cell receptor (beta chain) described here comes from a study of early T cells in non-severe SARS-CoV-2 infection. Germline loops: CDR1 DFQATT, CDR2 SNEGSKA (reference sequence). The CDR3 sequence is 14 residues long. Trimming took 4 bases from V and 5 from J; bases not matched to a gene: 8. TCRdb used MiXCR to reprocess the 5' RACE reads, holding one entry per CDR3 protein. Of more than 40,000 distinct CDR3 sequences listed, under 7.5% are singletons. The source of this sequence is an adult who was a healthcare worker with PCR-confirmed SARS-CoV-2 infection or an uninfected control (not recorded which). The rearrangement uses TRBV20-1 and TRBJ2-5, with 9 bases matching TRBD1. Input material: whole blood. Here the CDR3 reads CSANGQGMSETQYF. CDR3 DNA: TGCAGTGCTAACGGACAGGGGATGAGTGAGACCCAGTACTTC.